A selection of T cell receptor beta chains follows, all from one sample in a study of T cell changes during pregnancy in multiple sclerosis. Sequencing was performed with immunoSEQ multiplex PCR; in TCRdb, only in-frame clones are kept and a portion is missing. The repertoire has more than 70,000 clones, approximately 92% of them found once; the top ten carry about 2.2%. Source: peripheral blood, taken before pregnancy. These TCRs come from a female donor with multiple sclerosis, enrolled in a pregnancy study. Both conserved end residues are part of each CDR3. D genes are given only for firm matches.

CDR3: CASRLSQNTEAFF; DNA: TGTGCCAGCAGACTGAGCCAAAACACTGAAGCTTTCTTT; D: NA; J: TRBJ1-1; V: TRBV7-2
CDR3: CASSLGGATISYEQYF; DNA: TGTGCCAGCAGTTTGGGTGGGGCTACAATCTCCTACGAGCAGTACTTC; D: NA; J: TRBJ2-7; V: TRBV28
CDR3: CASSQGKLEEETQYF; DNA: TGCGCCAGCAGCCAAGGGAAACTAGAGGAAGAGACCCAGTACTTC; D: NA; J: TRBJ2-5; V: TRBV4-3
CDR3: CASSLNRGTNQPQHF; DNA: TGTGCCAGCAGCTTGAACAGGGGAACCAATCAGCCCCAGCATTTT; D: TRBD1; J: TRBJ1-5; V: TRBV5-6
CDR3: CASSLDKATNEKLFF; DNA: TGTGCCAGCTCACTAGACAAAGCAACTAATGAAAAACTGTTTTTT; D: NA; J: TRBJ1-4; V: TRBV18
CDR3: CASSTSRYNEQFF; DNA: TGTGCCAGCAGCACCAGTCGATACAATGAGCAGTTCTTC; D: NA; J: TRBJ2-1; V: TRBV21-1
CDR3: CASSLDPNIPGTIYF; DNA: TGTGCCAGCAGCTTAGATCCGAACATACCAGGCACCATATATTTT; D: NA; J: TRBJ1-3; V: TRBV7-2
CDR3: CASRITGRVTRDTQYF; DNA: TGTGCCAGCAGGATAACAGGGAGGGTGACTCGCGATACGCAGTATTTT; D: NA; J: TRBJ2-3; V: TRBV27
CDR3: CASSLTASRVEQFF; DNA: TGTGCCAGCAGCTTAACGGCTAGCCGGGTTGAGCAGTTCTTC; D: NA; J: TRBJ2-1; V: TRBV7-3
CDR3: CASTAGREPQHF; DNA: TGTGCCAGCACCGCGGGGAGGGAGCCCCAGCATTTT; D: NA; J: TRBJ1-5; V: TRBV28